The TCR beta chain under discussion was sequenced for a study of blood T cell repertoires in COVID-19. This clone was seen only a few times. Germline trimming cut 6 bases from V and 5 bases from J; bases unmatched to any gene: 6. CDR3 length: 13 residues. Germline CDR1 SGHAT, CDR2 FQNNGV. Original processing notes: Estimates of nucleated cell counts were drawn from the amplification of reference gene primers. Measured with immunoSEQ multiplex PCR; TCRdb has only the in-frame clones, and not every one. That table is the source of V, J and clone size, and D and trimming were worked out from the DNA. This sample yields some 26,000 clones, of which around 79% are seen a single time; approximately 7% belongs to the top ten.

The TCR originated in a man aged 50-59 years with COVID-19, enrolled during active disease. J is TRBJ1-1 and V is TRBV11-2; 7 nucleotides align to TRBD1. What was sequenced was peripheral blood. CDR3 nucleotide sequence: TGTGCCAGCAGGACGACAGGGCGGACTGAAGCTTTCTTT. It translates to CASRTTGRTEAFF.